Listed here are 30 T cell receptor beta chains from one sample, sequenced in a study of blood T cell repertoires in COVID-19. The method was immunoSEQ multiplex PCR; TCRdb's version includes in-frame clones alone and lacks a portion of them. The sample lists fewer than 500,000 clones; 86% were seen once. The sample consisted of peripheral blood. The receptor source for this set is a woman aged 30 to 39 with active or convalescent COVID-19.

The rearrangement joins TRBV3-1 (or the pseudogene TRBV3-2) to TRBJ2-1; 9 bases are a match to TRBD2. V trimming: 4 bases; J trimming: 2 bases; junction bases outside the gene matches: 3. Germline CDR1 LGHDT, CDR2 YNNKEL (reference sequence). The CDR3 spans 15 residues. The CDR3, as DNA: TGTGCCAGCAGCCTGGGACTAGCAACCTACAATGAGCAGTTCTTC. Translating it yields CASSLGLATYNEQFF.

The chain combines TRBV5-1 with TRBJ1-1; 12 positions agree with TRBD1. J was trimmed by 5 bases and V by 4 bases; bases with no gene match: 6. Germline lookup yields CDR1 SGHRS and CDR2 YFSETQ. The CDR3 has 15 residues. CDR3 in amino acids: CASSPGTGGRTEAFF. The CDR3 DNA sequence: TGCGCCAGCAGCCCCGGGACAGGGGGCCGTACTGAAGCTTTCTTT. Looking up the rest from reference TRBV5-1 and TRBJ1-1 gives the full variable domain: KAGVTQTPRYLIKTRGQQVTLSCSPISGHRSVSWYQQTPGQGLQFLFEYFSETQRNKGNFPGRFSGRQFSNSRSEMNVSTLELGDSALYLCASSPGTGGRTEAFFGQGTRLTVV.

V usage is TRBV28 and J usage is TRBJ1-4, with D perhaps TRBD1 (5 bases). The CDR3 contains 19 residues. Looked up from germline, CDR1 is MDHEN and CDR2 is SYDVKM. The V gene lost 2 bases and the J gene lost 7 bases, with 26 bases spanning the gap. CDR3 region: CASSLNTDGLRVGGEKLFF. The CDR3 nucleotides read TGTGCCAGCAGTTTAAATACGGACGGCTTGAGAGTCGGGGGTGAAAAACTGTTTTTT. The whole variable domain, filled in from reference TRBV28 and TRBJ1-4, reads DVKVTQSSRYLVKRTGEKVFLECVQDMDHENMFWYRQDPGLGLRLIYFSYDVKMKEKGDIPEGYSVSREKKERFSLILESASTNQTSMYLCASSLNTDGLRVGGEKLFFGSGTQLSVL.

This clone was seen just once. The V gene is TRBV11-2, the J gene TRBJ2-7; D is unresolved. Trimming took 0 bases from V and 7 from J, leaving 16 bases between them. Germline CDR1 SGHAT, CDR2 FQNNGV. This CDR3 has 15 amino acids. CDR3 protein: CASSLDQASTREQYF. The CDR3 DNA follows: TGTGCCAGCAGCTTAGATCAAGCCTCAACTCGGGAGCAGTACTTC.

Only a few counts were recorded for this clone. The chain recombines TRBV18 with TRBJ2-1; 12 nucleotides line up with TRBD2. The CDR3 extends over 18 amino acids. CDR1 and CDR2 from the germline V gene are KGHSH and LQKENI. Unmatched junction bases numbered 6, after V lost 3 bases and J lost 0 bases. CDR3 nucleotides: TGTGCCAGCTCACCCGGGACTAGCGGGCTAAGCTCCTACAATGAGCAGTTCTTC. Its protein is CASSPGTSGLSSYNEQFF.

The rearrangement uses TRBV19 and TRBJ2-7, with 9 positions matching TRBD1. The CDR3 length is 15 residues. CDR1 and CDR2 from the germline V gene are LNHDA and SQIVND (reference sequence). Losses at the gene ends were 0 bases for V and 4 bases for J; bases not matched to a gene: 4. CDR3 sequence reads: CASSIDGTGFYEQYF. The DNA for the CDR3 is TGTGCCAGTAGTATAGACGGGACAGGGTTTTACGAGCAGTACTTC.

The CDR3 spells CASSDPEGEGETQYF. As DNA, the CDR3 is TGTGCCAGCAGCGACCCAGAGGGGGAAGGGGAGACCCAGTACTTC. The chain recombines TRBV5-4 with TRBJ2-5; D may be TRBD1 (6 bases). This CDR3 is 15 amino acids long. The germline V and J ends were trimmed by 4 bases and 5 bases, with 18 bases remaining between them. From germline, CDR1 is SGHNT and CDR2 YYREEE (reference sequence).

This clone was recorded once. The chain recombines TRBV11-2 with TRBJ2-5; 7 nucleotides match TRBD2. This CDR3 is built from 14 residues. V shed 5 bases, J shed 5 bases, and the junction held 8 bases outside the gene matches. Per germline, CDR1 SGHAT and CDR2 FQNNGV. CDR3 nucleotide sequence: TGTGCCAGCAGCCGAGCGGGATGGGAGGAGACCCAGTACTTC. It is translated as CASSRAGWEETQYF.

The chain couples TRBV5-1 to TRBJ1-1; TRBD1 is a possible D gene (6 bases). CDR1 is SGHRS and CDR2 is YFSETQ in the germline V gene. The V gene lost 4 bases and the J gene lost 0 bases, with 13 bases spanning the gap. The CDR3 length is 15 residues. In DNA form, the CDR3 reads TGCGCCAGCAGCGTCAACAGGGTTATGAACACTGAAGCTTTCTTT. Translated, it gives CASSVNRVMNTEAFF.

The chain links TRBV30 to TRBJ1-3; D is ambiguous. V lost 0 bases and J 0 bases, leaving 12 bases between the germline ends. Germline V gene lookup returns CDR1 GTSNPN and CDR2 SVGIG (reference sequence). The CDR3 runs 16 residues. CDR3 residues: CAWSVLGRNSGNTIYF. For the CDR3, the DNA is TGTGCCTGGAGTGTACTGGGCCGGAACTCTGGAAACACCATATATTTT. The whole variable domain, remainder taken from reference TRBV30 and TRBJ1-3, is SQTIHQWPATLVQPVGSPLSLECTVEGTSNPNLYWYRQAAGRGLQLLFYSVGIGQISSEVPQNLSASRPQDRQFILSSKKLLLSDSGFYLCAWSVLGRNSGNTIYFGEGSWLTVV.

The chain recombines TRBV30 with TRBJ1-1; 8 bases match TRBD1. The CDR3 extends over 11 amino acids. With V trimmed by 1 base and J by 11 bases, 3 bases remained unmatched. CDR1 GTSNPN and CDR2 SVGIG come from the germline V gene (reference sequence). The CDR3 DNA follows: TGTGCCTGGAGTGAACAGGGGGTCGCTTTCTTT. It yields the protein CAWSEQGVAFF.

The gene calls are TRBV19 and TRBJ1-1, with D uncertain. The ends were cut back, 4 bases at V and 0 bases at J, with 12 bases in the middle. This CDR3 spans 15 amino acids. Germline values: CDR1 LNHDA, CDR2 SQIVND (reference sequence). The CDR3 sequence is CASSNSPAMNTEAFF. The CDR3, as DNA: TGTGCCAGTAGTAACAGCCCAGCCATGAACACTGAAGCTTTCTTT.

This clone came up once. The chain combines TRBV6-5 with TRBJ1-1; no clear D. The germline V and J ends were trimmed by 9 bases and 0 bases, with 14 bases remaining between them. Germline CDR1 reads MNHEY; CDR2 reads SVGAGI. The CDR3 runs to 14 residues. The chain's CDR3 is CASEKFYMNTEAFF. The CDR3 DNA sequence: TGTGCCAGTGAGAAATTTTATATGAACACTGAAGCTTTCTTT.

This clone was observed once. The chain recombines TRBV3-1 (or the pseudogene TRBV3-2) with TRBJ2-5, with D possibly matching TRBD2 (5 bases). Looked up from germline, CDR1 is LGHDT and CDR2 is YNNKEL (reference sequence). The CDR3 consists of 14 residues. V was shortened by 1 base and J by 5 bases, with 11 bases between the two germline ends. CDR3 loop: CASSQGTLVETQYF. CDR3 DNA: TGTGCCAGCAGCCAAGGGACTTTGGTGGAGACCCAGTACTTC.

The chain has TRBV27 and TRBJ2-3; D perhaps matches TRBD1 (6 bases). CDR3 length equals 14 residues. Trimming took off 4 bases at V and 1 base at J, with 9 bases between the two ends. CDR1 MNHEY and CDR2 SMNVEV come from the germline V gene (reference sequence). CDR3 loop: CASSSEGGTDTQYF. The CDR3 DNA is TGTGCCAGCAGTTCCGAGGGGGGCACAGATACGCAGTATTTT.

The chain links TRBV27 to TRBJ1-2; TRBD1 is a possible D gene (5 bases). The CDR3 totals 19 residues. CDR1 is MNHEY and CDR2 is SMNVEV in the germline V gene (reference sequence). Trimming took off 7 bases at V and 6 bases at J, with 33 bases between the two ends. CDR3 residues: CASKSSTGGVVQKPNGYTF. CDR3 DNA: TGTGCCAGCAAGAGCTCTACCGGGGGGGTGGTTCAGAAACCCAATGGCTACACCTTC.

This clone was picked up one time. The V and J genes are TRBV4-1 and TRBJ1-4, with 8 nucleotides matching TRBD1. The V and J ends lost 5 bases and 8 bases, in that order; junction bases with no gene match: 7. The CDR3 length is 14 residues. Germline CDR1 reads MGHRA; CDR2 reads YSYEKL. CDR3 residues: CASSETGVLEKLFF. The CDR3 DNA reads TGCGCCAGCAGCGAGACAGGGGTGTTGGAAAAACTGTTTTTT.

This chain connects TRBV5-1 to TRBJ1-5, with 8 bases matching TRBD1. CDR1 is SGHRS, CDR2 YFSETQ, per germline. The CDR3 is 15 amino acids. The V and J ends lost 0 bases and 4 bases, in that order; junction bases with no gene match: 3. The CDR3 here is CASSLGTGQNQPQHF. The CDR3 coding sequence is TGCGCCAGCAGCTTGGGGACAGGGCAAAATCAGCCCCAGCATTTT.

This clone was recorded only once. The genes are TRBV11-2 and TRBJ2-1; 11 bases agree with TRBD2. Germline values: CDR1 SGHAT, CDR2 FQNNGV. Germline trimming cut 6 bases from V and 0 bases from J; bases unmatched to any gene: 10. This CDR3 contains 18 residues. This CDR3 reads CASSPLAGGPSSYNEQFF. The CDR3 DNA reads TGTGCCAGCAGTCCTCTAGCGGGGGGTCCGAGCTCCTACAATGAGCAGTTCTTC.

This clone was seen a handful of times. The chain recombines TRBV5-1 with TRBJ1-6; 7 bases align to TRBD1. This CDR3 region has 20 residues. Trimming removed 7 bases from V and 3 bases from J; junction bases left unmatched: 22. Germline V gene sequence: CDR1 SGHRS, CDR2 YFSETQ. As DNA, the CDR3 is TGCGCCAGCTCAAGACAGGGAGATTTTTCGGGCGAGGGCTATAATTCACCCCTCCACTTT. Translated: CASSRQGDFSGEGYNSPLHF.

This chain links TRBV9 with TRBJ1-3; TRBD1 is a possible D gene (5 bases). Germline V CDR1 and CDR2: SGDLS, YYNGEE. Trimming removed 0 bases from V and 1 base from J, with 8 bases in between. This CDR3 region has 15 residues. CDR3 in DNA: TGTGCCAGCAGCGTAGATTCAGGGTCTGGAAACACCATATATTTT. Translating gives CASSVDSGSGNTIYF.

V is TRBV7-2 and J is TRBJ2-1; tentatively, D is TRBD1 (6 bases). The V gene lost 7 bases and the J gene lost 7 bases, with 14 bases spanning the gap. CDR3 size: 13 residues. The germline V gene has CDR1 SGHTA and CDR2 FQGNSA. In DNA form, the CDR3 reads TGTGCCAGCAACCTAGACAGGATGAATGAGCAGTTCTTC. Translating it yields CASNLDRMNEQFF.

The rearrangement joins TRBV5-1 to TRBJ2-3, with TRBD1 as a possible D gene (5 bases). Germline V gene sequence: CDR1 SGHRS, CDR2 YFSETQ. The length of the CDR3 is 16 residues. V dropped 0 bases and J dropped 0 bases, with 11 bases sitting between them. CDR3 DNA: TGCGCCAGCAGCTTGGGGACAAGCACTAGCACAGATACGCAGTATTTT. It specifies CASSLGTSTSTDTQYF.

V is TRBV7-9 and J is TRBJ1-2, with a tentative D call TRBD1 (5 bases). Germline assignment: CDR1 SEHNR and CDR2 FQNEAQ (reference sequence). The V gene lost 5 bases and the J gene lost 6 bases, with 16 bases spanning the gap. This CDR3 is 14 amino acids long. The CDR3 protein is CASSLLGGGDGYTF. For the CDR3, the DNA is TGTGCCAGCAGCCTCCTCGGCGGGGGAGATGGCTACACCTTC.

In this sample, this clone turned up once. V gene TRBV7-2 combines with J gene TRBJ2-1; D might be TRBD1 (5 bases). Germline assignment: CDR1 SGHTA and CDR2 FQGNSA. Trimming pared 1 base from V and 10 bases from J, leaving 14 bases between. There are 14 residues in the CDR3. CDR3 in DNA: TGTGCCAGCAGCTTAGGAGGTTCCGCAGGGGAGCAGTTCTTC. It specifies CASSLGGSAGEQFF.

The chain carries TRBV9 and TRBJ1-3; D ambiguous. The CDR3 totals 13 residues. V was shortened by 3 bases and J by 0 bases, with 4 bases between the two germline ends. From germline, CDR1 is SGDLS and CDR2 YYNGEE. CDR3 amino acids: CASSAGSGNTIYF. CDR3 coding DNA: TGTGCCAGCAGCGCAGGCTCTGGAAACACCATATATTTT.

This clone has just a few counts. The rearrangement uses TRBV6-5 and TRBJ1-2; 9 bases are a match to TRBD1. Losses at the gene ends were 11 bases for V and 3 bases for J; bases not matched to a gene: 7. This CDR3 has 13 amino acids. CDR1 and CDR2 from the germline V gene are MNHEY and SVGAGI. The CDR3: CAARTGDHYGYTF. The CDR3 DNA reads as TGTGCCGCACGGACAGGGGATCACTATGGCTACACCTTC.

This rearrangement joins TRBV29-1 to TRBJ1-2, with unresolved D. Germline loops: CDR1 SQVTM, CDR2 ANQGSEA. V lost 0 bases to trimming and J lost 5 bases, with 7 bases between them. This CDR3 has 12 amino acids. The CDR3 nucleotides read TGCAGCGTTGAAGATTCTAGTTATGGCTACACCTTC. Amino acids: CSVEDSSYGYTF. Filled out from reference TRBV29-1 and TRBJ1-2, the complete variable domain reads SAVISQKPSRDICQRGTSLTIQCQVDSQVTMMFWYRQQPGQSLTLIATANQGSEATYESGFVIDKFPISRPNLTFSTLTVSNMSPEDSSIYLCSVEDSSYGYTFGSGTRLTVV.

CDR3 bases: TGTGCCAGCTCTGAGGGCTACAATGAGCAGTTCTTC. Residues: CASSEGYNEQFF. The chain joins TRBV6-5 to TRBJ2-1, with D possibly being TRBD2 (5 bases). Germline CDR1 reads MNHEY; CDR2 reads SVGAGI. V was trimmed by 8 bases and J by 3 bases, leaving 8 bases between them. This CDR3 is 12 amino acids long.

In its sample, this clone was seen a few times. The genes are TRBV4-1 and TRBJ1-6; D is perhaps TRBD1 (5 bases). The CDR3 spans 17 residues. V lost 1 base to trimming and J lost 7 bases, with 17 bases between them. Per germline, CDR1 MGHRA and CDR2 YSYEKL. The chain's CDR3 is CASSQGRSGRRNSPLHF. The CDR3 DNA sequence: TGCGCCAGCAGCCAAGGTCGGTCAGGGCGGAGAAATTCACCCCTCCACTTT.